This entry lists 5 T cell receptor beta chains sequenced from one sample in a study of T-cell memory formation after mild COVID-19. In TCRdb, the 5' RACE reads were re-called with MiXCR into one record per CDR3 protein. There are about 560,000 distinct CDR3 sequences in the sample; around 15% occur only once, and about 8.1% lies in the top ten. The specimen was PBMCs or a T cell subset sorted from them (not recorded which). The receptors stem from an adult woman who had mild COVID-19 (a few samples of this study predate the infection). Cell type and time point are not known.

The V gene is TRBV29-1, the J gene TRBJ1-1; tentatively, D is TRBD1 (5 bases). This CDR3 is built from 13 residues. Trimming shortened V by 4 bases and J by 2 bases, and 11 bases separated the two germline ends. Germline V gives CDR1 SQVTM, CDR2 ANQGSEA. The CDR3 DNA sequence: TGCAGCGTTGCGAGACAGACCAACACTGAAGCTTTCTTT. This encodes CSVARQTNTEAFF.

The gene calls are TRBV30 and TRBJ2-5; the D is unclear. V was cut by 1 base and J by 4 bases, with 7 bases left in between. Germline lookup yields CDR1 GTSNPN and CDR2 SVGIG (reference sequence). CDR3 size: 12 residues. CDR3: CAWSGLIETQYF. In nucleotides, the CDR3 is TGTGCCTGGAGTGGCTTGATAGAGACCCAGTACTTC.

This clonotype was counted many times. V usage is TRBV6-6 and J usage is TRBJ2-3; D possibly corresponds to TRBD2 (5 bases). CDR3 length: 16 amino acids. Deletions cut 5 bases from V and 0 bases from J, with 15 bases between. Germline V gene lookup returns CDR1 MNHNY and CDR2 SVGAGI (reference sequence). The CDR3 coding sequence is TGTGCCAGCAGTCCGCCTTCTAGCCTGAGCACAGATACGCAGTATTTT. Translating gives CASSPPSSLSTDTQYF.

Only a few counts were recorded for this clonotype. The rearrangement uses TRBV7-2 and TRBJ2-7, with TRBD2 identical over 8 bases. There are 18 residues in the CDR3. CDR1 and CDR2 (germline): SGHTA, FQGNSA. The V segment lost 1 base and the J segment 2 bases; nucleotides outside the gene matches: 13. The CDR3 bases are TGTGCCAGCAGCTTAGAATTCATCGCGGGGGGCGATACCTACGAGCAGTACTTC. The encoded protein is CASSLEFIAGGDTYEQYF. Filled out from reference TRBV7-2 and TRBJ2-7, the complete variable domain reads GAGVSQSPSNKVTEKGKDVELRCDPISGHTALYWYRQSLGQGLEFLIYFQGNSAPDKSGLPSDRFSAERTGGSVSTLTIQRTQQEDSAVYLCASSLEFIAGGDTYEQYFGPGTRLTVT.

This clonotype occurred a few times. The V and J genes are TRBV7-6 and TRBJ2-3; 8 bases are a match to TRBD1. The CDR3 length is 17 residues. V gave up 1 base and J gave up 3 bases; unmatched junction bases: 9. The germline V gene encodes CDR1 SGHVS and CDR2 FNYEAQ. The CDR3 region has the DNA TGTGCCAGCAGCTTAGTCTATGTGACAGGGGTAACAGATACGCAGTATTTT. It yields the protein CASSLVYVTGVTDTQYF.